Below, 8 T cell receptor beta chains from the same sample are listed, as sequenced in a study of graft-versus-host responses after intestinal transplantation. Antigen specificity for these receptors is unknown. The protocol was immunoSEQ multiplex PCR, while the TCRdb copy is restricted to in-frame clones and leaves out a portion. This table has 75,000 to 95,000 clones, under 95% appearing once. Sequences were derived from unstimulated CD8+ T cells sorted from spleen or lymph node cells, sampled before intestinal transplant. Receptors were obtained from a human donor who received an intestinal transplant.

This chain connects TRBV7-9 to TRBJ1-2, with a weak D call TRBD1 (6 bases). V gave up 0 bases and J gave up 1 base, with 15 bases separating them. This CDR3 is built from 17 residues. CDR1 and CDR2 (germline): SEHNR, FQNEAQ (reference sequence). The CDR3 loop reads CASSLANREGGNYGYTF. In DNA, the CDR3 is TGTGCCAGCAGCTTAGCGAACAGGGAAGGGGGTAACTATGGCTACACCTTC.

The chain couples TRBV30 to TRBJ1-1; D possibly corresponds to TRBD1 (6 bases). This CDR3 is built from 15 residues. V was clipped by 3 bases and J by 0 bases, with 14 bases between them. Germline loops: CDR1 GTSNPN, CDR2 SVGIG (reference sequence). Written as DNA, the CDR3 is TGTGCCTGGAGGCGAACAGGGAACATGAACACTGAAGCTTTCTTT. Translated, it gives CAWRRTGNMNTEAFF.

The sample holds one count of this clone. CDR3 nucleotide sequence: TGTGCCATCCCCCAGGCCAACTATGGCTACACCTTC. It encodes CAIPQANYGYTF. The genes are TRBV9 and TRBJ1-2; D gene uncertain. This CDR3 spans 12 amino acids. Germline CDR1 and CDR2: SGDLS and YYNGEE. Trimming shortened V by 9 bases and J by 2 bases, and 11 bases separated the two germline ends.

The chain links TRBV7-2 to TRBJ2-3; 12 bases fit TRBD2. Germline trimming cut 0 bases from V and 6 bases from J; bases unmatched to any gene: 7. This CDR3 spans 17 amino acids. From germline, CDR1 is SGHTA and CDR2 FQGNSA. CDR3 in amino acids: CASSLALAGGLWDTQYF. The CDR3, as DNA: TGTGCCAGCAGCTTAGCACTAGCGGGGGGACTTTGGGATACGCAGTATTTT.

The chain carries TRBV5-1 and TRBJ2-1, with 11 bases identical to TRBD1. The CDR3 sequence is 13 residues long. Per the germline V gene, CDR1 is SGHRS and CDR2 is YFSETQ. The V segment lost 4 bases and the J segment 8 bases; nucleotides outside the gene matches: 2. CDR3 nucleotides: TGCGCCAGCAGCCCGGACAGGGGGCATGAGCAGTTCTTC. Protein: CASSPDRGHEQFF.

This rearrangement joins TRBV19 to TRBJ2-7, with D maybe TRBD1 (6 bases). V was trimmed by 6 bases and J by 4 bases, leaving 22 bases between them. CDR3 length: 16 residues. The germline V gene encodes CDR1 LNHDA and CDR2 SQIVND (reference sequence). CDR3 in amino acids: CASSSHPDSFPYEQYF. In DNA form, the CDR3 reads TGTGCCAGTAGCTCTCACCCGGACAGCTTCCCATACGAGCAGTACTTC. The complete variable domain, with remaining parts taken from reference TRBV19 and TRBJ2-7, reads DGGITQSPKYLFRKEGQNVTLSCEQNLNHDAMYWYRQDPGQGLRLIYYSQIVNDFQKGDIAEGYSVSREKKESFPLTVTSAQKNPTAFYLCASSSHPDSFPYEQYFGPGTRLTVT.

J is TRBJ1-5 and V is TRBV7-9; no clear D gene. CDR3 length equals 14 residues. Per the germline V gene, CDR1 is SEHNR and CDR2 is FQNEAQ (reference sequence). Trimming cost V 3 bases and J 8 bases, with 14 bases left between them. CDR3 bases: TGTGCCAGCAGCTTGGACTCAATGGTTAAGCCCCAGCATTTT. The encoded protein is CASSLDSMVKPQHF.

The J gene is TRBJ2-1, the V gene TRBV5-4, with D tentatively TRBD1 (6 bases). Germline lookup yields CDR1 SGHNT and CDR2 YYREEE (reference sequence). V was cut by 4 bases and J by 1 base, with 15 bases left in between. There are 16 residues in the CDR3. Here the CDR3 DNA reads TGTGCCAGCAGCCCACCGACAGGTGAATCCTACAATGAGCAGTTCTTC. It is translated as CASSPPTGESYNEQFF.